This T cell receptor beta chain is from a study of T cells after yellow fever vaccination (dated by TCRdb to about 2019). Regarding the study in general: The SMART-Seq v4 Ultra Low Input RNA kit was used to prepare libraries from fractions with low cell numbers. Bulk TCR alpha and beta repertoires were sequenced longitudinally to track T-cell clones before and after primary and booster YFV17D yellow fever vaccination. The cohort comprised two healthy male donors, one aged 18 to 30 and one aged 30 to 40 years. Blood samples were taken at several timepoints before and after primary and secondary immunization, and bulk PBMC replicates and cell subsets were isolated.

TCR cDNA was made using 5'RACE template switching, a step that added a universal primer site and unique molecular identifiers. Priming of cDNA synthesis was performed from both the TCR alpha and TCR beta constant segments. Libraries were amplified in two PCR steps, with sample barcodes and sequencing adapters added in the second step. Libraries were sequenced on Illumina HiSeq 2500 (2x100 bp) or NovaSeq (2x150 bp). For the original study's pipeline: MIGEC was used to demultiplex reads and collapse the reads into UMI consensus sequences, and MiXCR was used for V(D)J alignment. Clonotypes responding to the vaccine were identified with edgeR on replicate PBMC samples, with the criteria of FDR below 0.01 and a log2 fold change above 5 up to day 15. Each bulk clonotype was labeled CD4 or CD8 based on which sequenced repertoire, CD4 or CD8, contained the clonotype at higher abundance. TCRdb reran the public reads through fastp at Q25 and MiXCR, keeping productive beta chains. Records with the same CDR3 protein are collapsed into one entry carrying the most frequent genes and DNA. Clone size and V and J calls follow TCRdb, not the original study. The sample table lists under 600,000 distinct CDR3 sequences, roughly a fifth of them with a count of one. Of the sample, about 15% falls within the top ten clones.

This clonotype was counted only a few times. No antigen is known for it. Base qualities are missing; no much larger clone stands one base away. This sample's treatment or condition label indicates: live attenuated yellow fever vaccine strain. At each blood-draw timepoint, two biological replicates of bulk PBMCs were collected. PBMCs were isolated from peripheral blood using a standard Ficoll-Paque protocol. RNA was extracted with TriZol from bulk PBMCs, CD4 and CD8 fractions, and dextramer-positive and dextramer-negative fractions. V is shortened by 3 bases, J by 2 bases, and the region joining them spans 12 bases. The germline V gene supplies CDR1 MGHDK and CDR2 SYGVNS. From the cysteine through the phenylalanine, the CDR3 covers 15 amino acids. The CDR3 DNA has 45 bases and is translated from base 1. What the research found in general, with its limitations: Compared with the primary T-cell response, the secondary T-cell response was faster but weaker, reaching its peak on day 5 rather than on day 15. Because only two donors were included in the study, the extent to which the findings can be generalized is limited. A small fraction of clonotypes showed up in both the CD4 and CD8 compartments, probably as a result of convergent recombination. After the booster, most of the clones that had expanded following primary vaccination were detected again (roughly 96% of CD4 and 88% of CD8), which suggests that memory was broadly maintained. Because abundant contaminating clonotypes from the bulk population could be contained in FACS-sorted repertoires, computational filtering was required.

Specimen: PBMCs, collected approximately 22 days after the first yellow fever vaccination. Recombination joined TRBV25-1 with TRBJ2-3; the D match is possibly TRBD1 or TRBD2, with 6 bases aligned in each. This sequence originates from a man between 18 and 29 years old who received the YFV17D yellow fever vaccine. The DNA is as follows: TGTGCCAGCAGTGATTATCGGGGGCTCACAGATACGCAGTATTTT. The resulting protein is CASSDYRGLTDTQYF.